Sequencing of this T cell receptor (beta chain) was carried out in a study of blood T cells in healthy people across ages (dated by TCRdb to between 2014 and 2017). Study-level background: Template switching captured roughly one uniquely barcoded TCR beta cDNA molecule per two T cells in model experiments. Age-related changes in TCR beta repertoire diversity were measured in the study by deep sequencing normalized with unique cDNA molecular identifiers. The donors were split into four age groups: young (average around 17 years), middle-aged (39), aged (approximately 60) and long-lived (about 82). To avoid experimental bias, donors of different ages were randomly spread across the sequencing lanes. Two additional independent replicas of 1 million unique cDNA reads from the same blood draw were analyzed for two donors (one aged 18 to 30 and one aged 80 or older).

The donors were a few dozen Caucasian individuals from Russia, aged roughly 6 to 100 years, who were systemically healthy. Around 10 milliliters of peripheral blood were drawn from each donor into EDTA-treated Vacutainer tubes. PBMCs were isolated by Ficoll-Paque density-gradient centrifugation, with at least 6.5 million obtained per sample. Trizol reagent was used to extract total RNA from the PBMCs, yielding at least 6 micrograms per sample. For every donor, an aliquot of PBMCs went through flow cytometry to measure the percentages of naive CD45RAhigh/CD27high T cells. Library construction relied on 5' RACE. The data were produced on an Illumina HiSeq 2500. A second roughly 7 to 11 cycle PCR used a sample-barcoded 5' primer and a J-beta primer mix. A template-switch 5' adaptor carrying 12 random nucleotides introduced a unique molecular identifier onto each TCR beta cDNA molecule. Each sample yielded at least 3 million CDR3-containing paired-end reads. First-strand cDNA was synthesized from all RNA with the Mint cDNA synthesis kit, primed by a TRBC-specific oligonucleotide. Following uracil-DNA glycosylase treatment, a first 18-cycle PCR with universal primers M1SS and BC2_uni_R was performed on all cDNA. Concerning the study's data processing: Each sample was normalized by randomly selecting 1 million high-quality reads, each carrying a distinct molecular identifier. Instead of being binned into consensus sequences, reads that shared molecular identifiers were thrown out. MiTCR, with a Q25 quality threshold and the strictest error-elimination algorithm, was used for CDR3 identification, clonotype clustering and error correction. Lower-bound total TCR beta diversity was estimated with a nonparametric unseen species model using Euler transformation. The public sequencing data were trimmed at Q25 with fastp and processed into clonotypes with MiXCR by TCRdb, which kept only in-frame beta chains. Each CDR3 protein gets just one entry, which takes the most common genes and DNA from the rows behind it. V and J calls and clone size were set by TCRdb, not the authors. In all, the sample holds over 1.5 million distinct CDR3 sequences, and about 49% of those were seen once. Together, the top ten hold roughly 2% of the sample.

This clonotype showed up just once. It has no known antigen specificity. Per-base qualities were not stored, and no clone one base away is much larger. Summary of the overall study and its limitations: The CMV infection status of donors was not known, potentially confounding age-related changes in expanded clonotypes. A strong correlation was found between observed TCR beta diversity and the percentage of naive T cells measured by flow cytometry. The long-lived group showed more naive CD4+ T cells, fewer expanded clones and increased TCR diversity than the aged group, suggesting age selection. As age increased, observed TCR beta diversity per million T cells dropped in a roughly linear way, and a significant reduction was already evident by age 40. Estimates of total diversity from one million sequenced T cells were regarded as lower bounds and underestimates. Conclusive comparison of naive and antigen-experienced compartments was prevented by the profiling of bulk unsorted PBMCs.

CDR1 is given as ENHRY and CDR2 as SYGVKD, both from the germline V gene. The CDR3 has 14 amino acids, counting the end cysteine and phenylalanine. Only the CDR3 DNA stays, 42 bases, in frame from base 1. V has 5 bases trimmed and J has 5 bases trimmed; junction bases matching no gene number 2. The sequence was obtained from a woman between 35 and 50 years old in good health. The chain is encoded by TRBV10-3 joined to TRBJ2-1; a stretch of 11 junction bases matches TRBD1. The sequencing sample was made of blood. The DNA sequence follows: TGTGCCATCAGTTGGACAGGGGGCAACAATGAGCAGTTCTTC. The translation is CAISWTGGNNEQFF.